This TCR beta chain is from a study of blood T cell repertoires in COVID-19. Trimming cost V 6 bases and J 2 bases; bases outside gene matches: 7. Germline loops: CDR1 MNHEY, CDR2 SMNVEV (reference sequence). The CDR3 runs 14 residues. Assay: immunoSEQ multiplex PCR; the TCRdb copy retains only in-frame clones and omits some. The table lists about 300,000 clones, more than 75% of them singletons, with less than 4.5% in the top ten. Participants had their cohort set by participant-reported clinical history. The recovered donors of Cohort 3 showed two negative PCRs, clearance, or symptom resolution. The sample taken for sequencing was PBMCs or T cells enriched from blood (not recorded which). The sequence derives from a man aged 30 to 45 who had recovered from COVID-19. V and J are TRBV27 and TRBJ2-7; 7 bases align to TRBD2. The chain's CDR3 is CASSQVGGTYEQYF. The CDR3 DNA reads TGTGCCAGCAGCCAGGTGGGGGGGACCTACGAGCAGTACTTC.